This T cell receptor beta chain stems from a study of control samples from healthy donors and cancer patients. Sequencing used immunoSEQ multiplex PCR; TCRdb keeps in-frame clones, though not all of them. Of under 130,000 clones detected, around 82% appear once; the ten largest clones hold less than 15%. Germline trimming cut 4 bases from V and 2 bases from J; bases unmatched to any gene: 10. This CDR3 contains 18 residues. CDR1 is LGHDT, CDR2 YNNKEL, per germline (reference sequence). The chain has TRBV3-1 (or the pseudogene TRBV3-2) and TRBJ2-1, with 11 bases fitting TRBD2. The sample was blood. The clonotype comes from a woman in her forties or fifties in good health. The CDR3 loop is CASSPSASGGLTYNEQFF. CDR3 in DNA: TGTGCCAGCAGCCCCTCGGCTAGCGGGGGGCTAACCTACAATGAGCAGTTCTTC.